The 6 T cell receptor beta chains below come from one sample, sequenced in a study of molecular identifiers for immune sequencing clone quantification. TCRdb reprocessed the PCR reads via MiXCR and lists one record per CDR3 protein. The data hold roughly 100,000 distinct CDR3 sequences, with 30% to 45% observed a single time. Input material: naive CD8+ T cells from blood, with Jurkat cell RNA spiked in. This sample's subset: FACS-sorted CD8+CD4-CCR7+CD45RA+ naive T cells. The receptors were sampled from a human donor in good health. Some libraries in this study had Jurkat cell RNA spiked in.

In this sample, this clonotype turned up many times. This chain links TRBV7-9 with TRBJ1-6; the match to TRBD1 covers 10 bases. The CDR3 extends over 15 amino acids. The ends lost 1 base at V and 10 bases at J; junction bases unmatched: 4. Germline V gives CDR1 SEHNR, CDR2 FQNEAQ (reference sequence). The CDR3 DNA reads as TGTGCCAGCAGCTTAGGGGACAGGGGCCTCTCACCCCTCCACTTT. This encodes CASSLGDRGLSPLHF.

This clonotype appeared a few times. The V call is TRBV7-6, the J call TRBJ1-3; D possibly corresponds to TRBD1 (5 bases). CDR3 length: 16 amino acids. V was shortened by 1 base and J by 0 bases, with 10 bases between the two germline ends. Germline-derived CDR1 and CDR2 are SGHVS and FNYEAQ. CDR3: CASSLEARDSGNTIYF. CDR3 sequence (DNA): TGTGCCAGCAGCTTAGAGGCCAGGGACTCTGGAAACACCATATATTTT.

The table lists this clonotype with many counts. The CDR3 is CAIPLREGSQETQYF. The CDR3 nucleotides read TGTGCCATCCCCCTGCGGGAGGGGTCGCAAGAGACCCAGTACTTC. The V gene is TRBV5-4, the J gene TRBJ2-5, with 9 nucleotides matching TRBD2. Germline V CDR1 and CDR2: SGHNT, YYREEE (reference sequence). With 9 bases clipped from V and 2 bases from J, the junction kept 11 bases outside the gene matches. This CDR3 is 15 amino acids long.

The sample holds a few counts of this clonotype. This chain joins TRBV7-8 and TRBJ2-1, with 8 bases aligning to TRBD2. This CDR3 has 15 residues. Trimming cost V 7 bases and J 1 base; bases outside gene matches: 6. Germline V gene lookup returns CDR1 SGHVS and CDR2 FQNEAQ. CDR3 amino acids: CASTPLADSYNEQFF. CDR3 DNA sequence: TGTGCCAGCACCCCACTAGCGGATTCCTACAATGAGCAGTTCTTC.

This clonotype came up many times. The chain is built from TRBV5-6 and TRBJ2-1; 8 bases align to TRBD1. J gave up 6 bases and V 0 bases, and 2 bases lay outside the gene matches. CDR1 and CDR2 (germline): SGHDT, YYEEEE. CDR3 length equals 14 residues. The CDR3 is CASSLGTGINEQFF. CDR3 sequence (DNA): TGTGCCAGCAGCTTGGGGACAGGGATCAATGAGCAGTTCTTC.

The chain employs TRBV2 and TRBJ2-4; D is perhaps TRBD1 (5 bases). V lost 7 bases and J 4 bases, leaving 8 bases between the germline ends. Germline V gene sequence: CDR1 SNHLY, CDR2 FYNNEI. The CDR3 covers 12 residues. The CDR3 coding sequence is TGTGCCAGCACGGACACAAAAAACATTCAGTACTTC. Translating gives CASTDTKNIQYF.